Listed below are T cell receptor beta chains from one sample, sequenced in a study of Graves' ophthalmopathy and Graves' hyperthyroidism. TCRdb used MiXCR to reprocess the multiplex PCR reads, holding one entry per CDR3 protein. The sample includes just over 400,000 distinct CDR3 sequences, 20% to 25% of them seen just once. Sequencing was done on a sample of peripheral blood. The receptor set was obtained from a woman in her late teens or twenties with stable Graves' hyperthyroidism. CDR3s include the opening cysteine and the closing phenylalanine or tryptophan. D genes are given only for firm matches. Where a row states a size, it is once, few, many or the class of an expanded clone; other rows omit it.

many	TRBV19	NA	TRBJ2-7	13	CASSSGWGYEQYF	TGTGCCAGTAGTAGCGGGTGGGGCTACGAGCAGTACTTC
few	TRBV7-2	NA	TRBJ1-5	13	CASSPWTDQPQHF	TGTGCCAGCAGCCCCTGGACCGATCAGCCCCAGCATTTT
many	TRBV6-2/TRBV6-3	NA	TRBJ2-2	17	CASSYQRGLTNTGELFF	TGTGCCAGCAGTTATCAACGGGGCTTAACGAACACCGGGGAGCTGTTTTTT
many	TRBV10-3	NA	TRBJ2-5	15	CAISVRGAAQETQYF	TGTGCCATCAGTGTCCGTGGGGCGGCCCAAGAGACCCAGTACTTC
NA	TRBV7-6	TRBD1	TRBJ2-5	15	CASSAEQGAQETQYF	TGTGCCAGCAGCGCTGAACAGGGGGCCCAAGAGACCCAGTACTTC
many	TRBV5-1	NA	TRBJ2-2	15	CASSLGAGNTGELFF	TGCGCCAGCAGCTTGGGAGCCGGGAACACCGGGGAGCTGTTTTTT
many	TRBV29-1	NA	TRBJ2-7	13	CSVRGRYSYEQYF	TGCAGCGTCCGGGGCAGATACTCCTACGAGCAGTACTTC
NA	TRBV12-3/TRBV12-4	NA	TRBJ2-4	13	CASSPPGRNIQYF	TGTGCCAGCAGTCCCCCAGGGAGGAACATTCAGTACTTC
NA	TRBV4-1	NA	TRBJ2-7	12	CASSHSDYEQYF	TGCGCCAGCAGCCATTCGGATTACGAGCAGTACTTC
many	TRBV5-1	NA	TRBJ1-2	15	CASSPELGISYGYTF	TGCGCCAGCAGCCCCGAACTCGGCATCAGCTATGGCTACACCTTC
many	TRBV2	TRBD1	TRBJ2-7	15	CASRDRGWRTYEQYF	TGTGCCAGCAGGGACAGGGGATGGCGGACCTACGAGCAGTACTTC
many	TRBV2	NA	TRBJ1-1	14	CASSEGQGYTEAFF	TGTGCCAGCAGTGAAGGGCAGGGGTACACTGAAGCTTTCTTT
many	TRBV2	NA	TRBJ2-7	14	CASQGNRVTYEQYF	TGTGCCAGTCAAGGGAACAGGGTAACCTACGAGCAGTACTTC